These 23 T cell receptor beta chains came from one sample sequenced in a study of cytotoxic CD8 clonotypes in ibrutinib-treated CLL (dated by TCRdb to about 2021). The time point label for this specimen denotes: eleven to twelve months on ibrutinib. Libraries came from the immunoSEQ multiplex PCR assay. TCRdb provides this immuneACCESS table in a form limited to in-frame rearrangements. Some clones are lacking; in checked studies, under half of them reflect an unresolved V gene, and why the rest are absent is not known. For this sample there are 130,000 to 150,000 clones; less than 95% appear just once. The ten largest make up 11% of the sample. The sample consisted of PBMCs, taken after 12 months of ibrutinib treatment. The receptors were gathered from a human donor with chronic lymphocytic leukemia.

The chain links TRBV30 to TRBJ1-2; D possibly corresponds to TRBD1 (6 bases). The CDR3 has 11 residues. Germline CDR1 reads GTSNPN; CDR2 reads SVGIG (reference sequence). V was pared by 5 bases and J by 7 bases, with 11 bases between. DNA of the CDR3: TGTGCCTGGGCAGGGGTGGGTGGCTACACCTTC. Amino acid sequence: CAWAGVGGYTF.

The CDR3 sequence is CASSPWTEQETQYF. The CDR3 DNA sequence: TGTGCCAGCTCACCGTGGACGGAACAAGAGACCCAGTACTTC. This chain connects TRBV18 to TRBJ2-5, with D uncertain. V gave up 3 bases and J gave up 2 bases, with 10 bases separating them. The germline V gene has CDR1 KGHSH and CDR2 LQKENI. The CDR3 runs 14 residues. The entire variable domain, with the rest obtained from reference TRBV18 and TRBJ2-5, is as follows: NAGVMQNPRHLVRRRGQEARLRCSPMKGHSHVYWYRQLPEEGLKFMVYLQKENIIDESGMPKERFSAEFPKEGPSILRIQQVVRGDSAAYFCASSPWTEQETQYFGPGTRLLVL.

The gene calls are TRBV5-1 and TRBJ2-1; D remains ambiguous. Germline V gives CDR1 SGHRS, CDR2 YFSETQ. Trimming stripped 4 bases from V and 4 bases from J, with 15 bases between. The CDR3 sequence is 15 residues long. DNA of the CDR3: TGCGCCAGCAGCCGAACAGCCGCCTCTTACAATGAGCAGTTCTTC. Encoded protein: CASSRTAASYNEQFF.

This CDR3 is CASSMDWVDGNEQFF. CDR3 bases: TGTGCCAGTAGTATGGATTGGGTGGACGGGAATGAGCAGTTCTTC. The chain uses TRBV19 and TRBJ2-1; D unresolved. Germline CDR1 is LNHDA and CDR2 is SQIVND (reference sequence). The CDR3 sequence is 15 residues long. Trimming took off 3 bases at V and 7 bases at J, with 16 bases between the two ends.

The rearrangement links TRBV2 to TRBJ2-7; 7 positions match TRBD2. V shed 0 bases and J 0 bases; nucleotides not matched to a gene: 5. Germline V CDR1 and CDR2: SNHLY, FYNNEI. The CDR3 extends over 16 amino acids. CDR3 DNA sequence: TGTGCCAGCAGTGAAGCGGGAGGGGCCCTCTCCTACGAGCAGTACTTC. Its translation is CASSEAGGALSYEQYF.

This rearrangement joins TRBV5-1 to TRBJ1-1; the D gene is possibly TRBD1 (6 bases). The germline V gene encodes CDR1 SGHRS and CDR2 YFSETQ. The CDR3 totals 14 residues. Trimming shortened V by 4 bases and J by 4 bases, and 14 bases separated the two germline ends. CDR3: CASSHREAGTEAFF. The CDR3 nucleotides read TGCGCCAGCAGCCACAGGGAGGCCGGCACTGAAGCTTTCTTT. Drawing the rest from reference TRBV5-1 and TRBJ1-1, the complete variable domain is KAGVTQTPRYLIKTRGQQVTLSCSPISGHRSVSWYQQTPGQGLQFLFEYFSETQRNKGNFPGRFSGRQFSNSRSEMNVSTLELGDSALYLCASSHREAGTEAFFGQGTRLTVV.

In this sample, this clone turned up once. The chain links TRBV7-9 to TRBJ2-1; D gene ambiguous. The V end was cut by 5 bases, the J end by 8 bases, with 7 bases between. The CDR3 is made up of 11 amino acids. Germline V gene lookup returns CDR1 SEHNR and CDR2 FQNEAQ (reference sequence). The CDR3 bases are TGTGCCAGCAGCCTTTGGGATGAGCAGTTCTTC. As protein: CASSLWDEQFF.

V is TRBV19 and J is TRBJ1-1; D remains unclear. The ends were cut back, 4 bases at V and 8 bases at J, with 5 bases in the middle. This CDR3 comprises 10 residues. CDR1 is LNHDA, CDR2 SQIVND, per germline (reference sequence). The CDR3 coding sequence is TGTGCCAGTAGTAGGGAAGAAGCTTTCTTT. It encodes CASSREEAFF. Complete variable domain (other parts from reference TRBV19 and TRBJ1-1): DGGITQSPKYLFRKEGQNVTLSCEQNLNHDAMYWYRQDPGQGLRLIYYSQIVNDFQKGDIAEGYSVSREKKESFPLTVTSAQKNPTAFYLCASSREEAFFGQGTRLTVV.

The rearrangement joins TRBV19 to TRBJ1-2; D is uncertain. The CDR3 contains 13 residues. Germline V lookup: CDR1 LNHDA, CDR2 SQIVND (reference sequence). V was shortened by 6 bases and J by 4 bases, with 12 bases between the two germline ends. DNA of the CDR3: TGTGCCAGTAGCATCGAAGGGTTCTATGGCTACACCTTC. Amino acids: CASSIEGFYGYTF.

As DNA, the CDR3 is TGTGCCAGCAGCTTAGAAGGAGACAGCACAGATACGCAGTATTTT. This gives the protein CASSLEGDSTDTQYF. The genes are TRBV7-6 and TRBJ2-3; D is ambiguous. V was clipped by 1 base and J by 0 bases, with 8 bases between them. The CDR3 length is 15 residues. Germline-derived CDR1 and CDR2 are SGHVS and FNYEAQ.

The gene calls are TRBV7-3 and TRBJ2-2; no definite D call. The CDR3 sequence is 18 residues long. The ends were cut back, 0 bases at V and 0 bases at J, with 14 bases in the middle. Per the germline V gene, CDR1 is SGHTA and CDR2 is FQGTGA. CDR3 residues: CASSLTPVTYTNTGELFF. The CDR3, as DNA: TGTGCCAGCAGCTTAACGCCCGTTACCTACACGAACACCGGGGAGCTGTTTTTT.

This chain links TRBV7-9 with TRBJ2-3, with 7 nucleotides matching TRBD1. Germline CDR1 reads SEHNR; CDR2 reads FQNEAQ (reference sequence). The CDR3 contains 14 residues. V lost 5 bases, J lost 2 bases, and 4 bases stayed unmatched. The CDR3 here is CASSGQVDTDTQYF. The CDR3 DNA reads TGTGCCAGCAGCGGACAGGTAGACACAGATACGCAGTATTTT.

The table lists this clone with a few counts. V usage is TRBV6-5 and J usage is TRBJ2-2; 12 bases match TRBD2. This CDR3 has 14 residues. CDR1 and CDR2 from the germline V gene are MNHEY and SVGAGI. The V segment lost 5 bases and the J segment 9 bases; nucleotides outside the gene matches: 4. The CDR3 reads CASSRTSGVRELFF. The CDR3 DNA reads TGTGCCAGCAGTAGGACTAGCGGGGTCAGGGAGCTGTTTTTT.

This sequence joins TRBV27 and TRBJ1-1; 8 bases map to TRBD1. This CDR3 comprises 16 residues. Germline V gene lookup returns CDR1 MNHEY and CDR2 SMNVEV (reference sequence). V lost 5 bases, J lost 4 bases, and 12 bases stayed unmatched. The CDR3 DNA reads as TGTGCCAGCAGTATAAAAGGACAGGGAGGGGTCACTGAAGCTTTCTTT. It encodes CASSIKGQGGVTEAFF.

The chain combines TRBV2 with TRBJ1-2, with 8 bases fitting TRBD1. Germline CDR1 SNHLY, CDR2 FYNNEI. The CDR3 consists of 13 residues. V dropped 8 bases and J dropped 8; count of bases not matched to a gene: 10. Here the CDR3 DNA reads TGTGCCAGCTGGAAAACGACAGGGGAGGGCTACACCTTC. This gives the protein CASWKTTGEGYTF.

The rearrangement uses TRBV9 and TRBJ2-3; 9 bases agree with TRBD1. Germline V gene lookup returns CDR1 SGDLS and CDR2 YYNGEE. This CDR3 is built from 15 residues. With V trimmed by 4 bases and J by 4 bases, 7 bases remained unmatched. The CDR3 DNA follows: TGTGCCAGCAGCCCAGGACAGGGGAGCGCAGATACGCAGTATTTT. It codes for CASSPGQGSADTQYF.

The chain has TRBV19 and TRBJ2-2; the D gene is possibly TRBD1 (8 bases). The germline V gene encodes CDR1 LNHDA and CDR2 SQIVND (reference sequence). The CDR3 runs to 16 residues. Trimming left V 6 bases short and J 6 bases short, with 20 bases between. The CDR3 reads CASRKDREGIPGELFF. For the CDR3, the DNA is TGTGCCAGTAGGAAGGACAGGGAGGGTATCCCCGGGGAGCTGTTTTTT.

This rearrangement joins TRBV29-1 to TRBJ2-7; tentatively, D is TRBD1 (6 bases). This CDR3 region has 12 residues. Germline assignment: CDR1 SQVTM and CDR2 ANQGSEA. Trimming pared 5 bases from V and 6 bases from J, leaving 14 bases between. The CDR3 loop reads CSVIRGAAEQYF. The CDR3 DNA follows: TGCAGCGTTATCAGGGGCGCGGCCGAGCAGTACTTC.

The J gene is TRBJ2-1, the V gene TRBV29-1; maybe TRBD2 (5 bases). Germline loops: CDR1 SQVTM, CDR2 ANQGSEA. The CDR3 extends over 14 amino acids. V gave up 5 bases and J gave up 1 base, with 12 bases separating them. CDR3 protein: CSVLFRESYNEQFF. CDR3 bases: TGCAGCGTTCTTTTCCGGGAATCCTACAATGAGCAGTTCTTC.

The CDR3 nucleotides are TGTGCCAGCAGTTTATCCCCAGGGTACCAGCCCCAGCATTTT. Translation: CASSLSPGYQPQHF. This chain joins TRBV28 and TRBJ1-5, with TRBD1 as a possible D gene (5 bases). The CDR3 extends over 14 amino acids. The germline gives CDR1 MDHEN, CDR2 SYDVKM. The V end lost 1 base, the J end lost 7 bases, and 11 bases lay between the germline ends. The whole variable domain, filled in from reference TRBV28 and TRBJ1-5, reads DVKVTQSSRYLVKRTGEKVFLECVQDMDHENMFWYRQDPGLGLRLIYFSYDVKMKEKGDIPEGYSVSREKKERFSLILESASTNQTSMYLCASSLSPGYQPQHFGDGTRLSIL.

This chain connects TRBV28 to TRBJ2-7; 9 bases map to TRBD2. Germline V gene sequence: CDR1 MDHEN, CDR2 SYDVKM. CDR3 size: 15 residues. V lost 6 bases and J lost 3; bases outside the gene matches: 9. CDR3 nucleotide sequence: TGTGCCAGCAGGGCCCAAGCGGGAGGAGTCTACGAGCAGTACTTC. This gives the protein CASRAQAGGVYEQYF.

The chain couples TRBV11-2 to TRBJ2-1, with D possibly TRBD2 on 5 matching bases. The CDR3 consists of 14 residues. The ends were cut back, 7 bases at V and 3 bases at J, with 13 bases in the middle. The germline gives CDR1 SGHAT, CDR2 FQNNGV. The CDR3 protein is CASMGRLYYNEQFF. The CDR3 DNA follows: TGTGCCAGCATGGGCAGACTATACTACAATGAGCAGTTCTTC.

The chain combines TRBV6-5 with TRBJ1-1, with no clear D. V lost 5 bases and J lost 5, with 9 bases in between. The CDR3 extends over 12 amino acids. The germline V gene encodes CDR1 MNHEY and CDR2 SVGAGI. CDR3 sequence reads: CASSLKGTEAFF. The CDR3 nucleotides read TGTGCCAGCAGTCTAAAGGGAACTGAAGCTTTCTTT.